These T cell receptor beta chains were read from a single sample in a study of memory CD4+ T cells and cytomegalovirus serostatus. The assay was immunoSEQ multiplex PCR, and TCRdb's table has in-frame clones only and misses some. The top ten clones hold over 0.4% of a sample with around 63,000 clones, around three quarters of them seen once. Sequencing was done on a sample of memory CD4+ T cells from blood. These receptors were collected from an adult in good health and CMV-seronegative. Some clones in this sample may be carry-over from other donors' samples. Each CDR3 is given with its conserved first and last residue. D genes are given only for firm matches. For some rows the clone size is stated as once, few or many, or as a class when expanded; others skip it.

V: TRBV5-6
D: TRBD1
J: TRBJ2-7
size: -
CDR3: CASSLERDRGSYEQYF
DNA: TGTGCCAGCAGCTTGGAGAGGGACAGGGGATCCTACGAGCAGTACTTC

V: TRBV27
D: TRBD2
J: TRBJ2-7
size: -
CDR3: CASSPFPRERGSVGQYF
DNA: TGTGCCAGCAGCCCCTTCCCCCGGGAGCGGGGGTCCGTCGGGCAGTACTTC

V: TRBV5-4
D: TRBD2
J: TRBJ2-3
size: few
CDR3: CASSLVSGGAPDTQYF
DNA: TGTGCCAGCAGCTTGGTTAGCGGGGGGGCCCCAGATACGCAGTATTTT

V: TRBV19
D: -
J: TRBJ2-3
size: -
CDR3: CASSIAGGTDTQYF
DNA: TGTGCCAGTAGTATAGCAGGGGGCACAGATACGCAGTATTTT

V: TRBV5-6
D: -
J: TRBJ1-6
size: -
CDR3: CASSRGRGYNSPLHF
DNA: TGTGCCAGCAGCCGGGGCCGGGGTTATAATTCACCCCTCCACTTT

V: TRBV7-3
D: TRBD1
J: TRBJ1-2
size: -
CDR3: CASSPMDRGDYGYTF
DNA: TGTGCCAGCAGCCCAATGGACAGGGGCGACTATGGCTACACCTTC

V: TRBV6-6
D: TRBD1
J: TRBJ1-1
size: once
CDR3: CASNSPQGANTEAFF
DNA: TGTGCCAGCAACTCACCTCAGGGGGCGAACACTGAAGCTTTCTTT

V: TRBV6-1
D: TRBD2
J: TRBJ2-3
size: -
CDR3: CASSEGISSGGTDTQYF
DNA: TGTGCCAGCAGTGAAGGAATCTCGAGCGGGGGCACAGATACGCAGTATTTT

V: TRBV7-2
D: TRBD1
J: TRBJ2-1
size: -
CDR3: CASSRQGALISYNEQFF
DNA: TGTGCCAGCAGCAGACAGGGGGCGCTTATCTCCTACAATGAGCAGTTCTTC

V: TRBV6-5
D: -
J: TRBJ1-3
size: -
CDR3: CASSEGQSGNTIYF
DNA: TGTGCCAGCAGTGAAGGACAGTCCGGAAACACCATATATTTT

V: TRBV5-5
D: -
J: TRBJ2-6
size: -
CDR3: CASRTAGANVLTF
DNA: TGTGCCAGCAGGACAGCTGGGGCCAACGTCCTGACTTTC

V: TRBV11-2
D: TRBD1
J: TRBJ2-3
size: -
CDR3: CASRTGNTDTQYF
DNA: TGTGCCAGCAGGACAGGGAACACAGATACGCAGTATTTT

V: TRBV10-2
D: TRBD1
J: TRBJ1-1
size: once
CDR3: CASSDPGQMNTEAFF
DNA: TGCGCCAGCAGTGACCCGGGACAGATGAACACTGAAGCTTTCTTT

V: TRBV5-6
D: -
J: TRBJ1-2
size: once
CDR3: CASSPTGNYGYTF
DNA: TGTGCCAGCAGCCCTACAGGGAACTATGGCTACACCTTC

V: TRBV18
D: -
J: TRBJ2-7
size: -
CDR3: CASSPSQGDEQYF
DNA: TGTGCCAGCTCACCTTCACAGGGCGACGAGCAGTACTTC

V: TRBV5-4
D: -
J: TRBJ2-2
size: few
CDR3: CASSLEGHGELFF
DNA: TGTGCCAGCAGCTTGGAAGGTCACGGGGAGCTGTTTTTT

V: TRBV4-3
D: TRBD1
J: TRBJ2-1
size: few
CDR3: CASSQDQPGTGTEQFF
DNA: TGCGCCAGCAGCCAAGACCAGCCGGGGACAGGGACTGAGCAGTTCTTC

V: TRBV4-1
D: -
J: TRBJ2-5
size: -
CDR3: CASSQDGRRETQYF
DNA: TGCGCCAGCAGCCAAGACGGCAGGAGAGAGACCCAGTACTTC

V: TRBV27
D: TRBD1
J: TRBJ2-4
size: once
CDR3: CASSFWTGEAKNIQYF
DNA: TGTGCCAGCAGTTTCTGGACAGGCGAAGCCAAAAACATTCAGTACTTC

V: TRBV4-3
D: TRBD2
J: TRBJ2-7
size: few
CDR3: CASSQGLADYEQYF
DNA: TGCGCCAGCAGCCAAGGCCTAGCGGACTACGAGCAGTACTTC

V: TRBV5-6
D: -
J: TRBJ1-1
size: few
CDR3: CASSPAGGGNTEAFF
DNA: TGTGCCAGCAGCCCGGCGGGGGGAGGGAACACTGAAGCTTTCTTT

V: TRBV18
D: -
J: TRBJ2-3
size: -
CDR3: CASSPGTDTQYF
DNA: TGTGCCAGCTCACCAGGTACAGATACGCAGTATTTT

V: TRBV12-5
D: -
J: TRBJ1-2
size: -
CDR3: CASGSGTGDYGYTF
DNA: TGTGCTAGTGGTTCCGGGACGGGGGACTATGGCTACACCTTC